Only one count was recorded for the clone carrying this T cell receptor (beta chain). Antigen: not known. One end of the junction is discordant with germline, which a read error may explain. This record comes from a study of blood T cells in healthy people across ages. Germline assignment: CDR1 DFQATT and CDR2 SNEGSKA (reference sequence). This CDR3 is 11 amino acids long. It was with a sample-barcoded 5' primer and a J-beta primer mix that a second PCR of about 6 to 12 cycles was run. TCRdb re-derived calls from the 5' RACE reads in MiXCR, one entry per CDR3 protein. The table has 600,000 to 850,000 distinct CDR3 sequences, roughly 25% seen once. Regarding the study as a whole: Relative to aged donors, long-lived donors carried more naive CD4+ cells and displayed higher diversity. Using unsorted PBMCs precluded a conclusive naive versus antigen-experienced comparison.

These sequences were also reported in another study, on T cells of mothers and their children. That report adds: Material was donated by three healthy Caucasian mothers and their six children.

This TCR derives from a boy aged 5-17 years in good health. This sequence joins TRBV20-1 and TRBJ2-3, with D possibly called TRBD1 or TRBD2 (6 bases each). The source material was blood. CDR3 in DNA: TGCAGCGCTAGGGGGGACTCGATGCAGTATTTT. Protein: CSARGDSMQYF.